Following are 13 T cell receptor beta chains from one sample sequenced in a study of shared clonotypes between healthy human individuals. CD45RO-negative CD8 cells positively selected for CCR7 made up the naive population, which excluded terminally differentiated effector memory CD45RA+ cells. TCRdb's copy holds only in-frame clones and misses some; the assay was immunoSEQ multiplex PCR. The profile shows over 2,000,000 clones, around 95% of them singletons. Sequencing was performed on naive CD8+ T cells from PBMCs. These receptor sequences come from a man younger than 35 in good health. Some clones in this sample may be carry-over from other donors' samples.

A few counts support this clone. The CDR3 bases are TGTGCCAGTAGGGGCGGGGTTGAGAGCACTGAAGCTTTCTTT. It specifies CASRGGVESTEAFF. The genes are TRBV19 and TRBJ1-1, with unresolved D. V was pared by 6 bases and J by 4 bases, with 15 bases between. The CDR3 sequence is 14 residues long. CDR1 is LNHDA, CDR2 SQIVND, per germline (reference sequence).

The CDR3 DNA sequence: TGTGCCAGCAGTGATGAACCACCCCAGGGAATCTATGGCTACACCTTC. Residues: CASSDEPPQGIYGYTF. The rearrangement uses TRBV28 and TRBJ1-2; maybe TRBD1 (5 bases). CDR1 is MDHEN, CDR2 SYDVKM, per germline. This CDR3 is built from 16 residues. The germline V and J ends were trimmed by 5 bases and 4 bases, with 20 bases remaining between them.

The chain joins TRBV19 to TRBJ2-2; a weak D match, TRBD2 (6 bases). This CDR3 comprises 17 residues. Germline CDR1 LNHDA, CDR2 SQIVND (reference sequence). The germline V and J ends were trimmed by 7 bases and 8 bases, with 26 bases remaining between them. The CDR3 protein is CASTSLGWAGGLGELFF. As DNA, the CDR3 is TGTGCCAGTACCTCACTGGGGTGGGCAGGAGGGCTTGGGGAGCTGTTTTTT.

This clone was seen a few times. This chain uses TRBV7-9 with TRBJ2-7; 9 bases are a match to TRBD1. V lost 5 bases and J lost 2; bases outside the gene matches: 4. Looked up from germline, CDR1 is SEHNR and CDR2 is FQNEAQ (reference sequence). The CDR3 runs 14 residues. The CDR3 nucleotides are TGTGCCAGCAGCCCCGGGACAGGGACCTACGAGCAGTACTTC. This sequence encodes CASSPGTGTYEQYF.

The rearrangement uses TRBV27 and TRBJ2-2; D might be TRBD1 (6 bases). The CDR3 totals 13 residues. The germline CDR1 and CDR2 sequences are MNHEY and SMNVEV (reference sequence). CDR3 DNA sequence: TGTGCTTCCGGGACACTGAACACCGGGGAGCTGTTTTTT. This codes for CASGTLNTGELFF.

This chain links TRBV7-3 with TRBJ2-1; a weak D match, TRBD2 (5 bases). The CDR3 is 15 residues long. CDR1 and CDR2 from the germline V gene are SGHTA and FQGTGA. Trimming stripped 0 bases from V and 8 bases from J, with 14 bases between. The CDR3 is CASSLTRLPNDEQFF. The CDR3 coding sequence is TGTGCCAGCAGCTTAACTCGACTACCCAATGATGAGCAGTTCTTC.

V usage is TRBV7-9 and J usage is TRBJ2-1; TRBD1 aligns across 12 bases. V trimming: 4 bases; J trimming: 7 bases; junction bases outside the gene matches: 11. Germline V CDR1 and CDR2: SEHNR, FQNEAQ (reference sequence). The CDR3 extends over 17 amino acids. The CDR3 is CASSSNGRDRGPNEQFF. CDR3 coding DNA: TGTGCCAGCAGCTCGAACGGCCGGGACAGGGGGCCAAATGAGCAGTTCTTC.

This clone was seen just once. Other DNA sequences from this sample encode an identical CDR3 as well. The chain is built from TRBV19 and TRBJ2-7; TRBD1 matches at 7 bases. The CDR3 extends over 15 amino acids. Germline CDR1 is LNHDA and CDR2 is SQIVND (reference sequence). V shed 1 base, J shed 2 bases, and the junction held 5 bases outside the gene matches. The CDR3 DNA sequence: TGTGCCAGTAGTATAGGACCCGGGACAGCCTACGAGCAGTACTTC. Encoded protein: CASSIGPGTAYEQYF. Combining the CDR3 with reference TRBV19 and TRBJ2-7 gives the whole variable domain DGGITQSPKYLFRKEGQNVTLSCEQNLNHDAMYWYRQDPGQGLRLIYYSQIVNDFQKGDIAEGYSVSREKKESFPLTVTSAQKNPTAFYLCASSIGPGTAYEQYFGPGTRLTVT.

This clone came up once. The CDR3 protein is CATRPWAGWESEAFF. The DNA for the CDR3 is TGTGCCACCAGACCATGGGCAGGGTGGGAGTCTGAAGCTTTCTTT. V usage is TRBV19 and J usage is TRBJ1-1, with D perhaps matching TRBD1 (5 bases). The CDR3 is 15 residues long. Germline CDR1 and CDR2: LNHDA and SQIVND (reference sequence). V was shortened by 10 bases and J by 6 bases, with 24 bases between the two germline ends.

This rearrangement joins TRBV7-2 to TRBJ2-3; 11 nucleotides align to TRBD2. V dropped 5 bases and J dropped 5; count of bases not matched to a gene: 12. CDR1 is SGHTA and CDR2 is FQGNSA in the germline V gene. The CDR3 length is 17 residues. Here the CDR3 reads CASSPLGLAGGEDTQYF. Here the CDR3 DNA reads TGTGCCAGCAGCCCGTTAGGACTAGCGGGTGGGGAAGATACGCAGTATTTT.

This clone occurred a few times. J is TRBJ1-1 and V is TRBV10-3, with 11 bases aligning to TRBD1. The CDR3 loop spans 13 amino acids. V was pared by 8 bases and J by 3 bases, with 2 bases of the junction left unmatched. Looked up from germline, CDR1 is ENHRY and CDR2 is SYGVKD. CDR3 loop: CAIGTGGHTEAFF. The CDR3 DNA reads TGTGCCATCGGGACAGGGGGACACACTGAAGCTTTCTTT.

V and J are TRBV27 and TRBJ2-7, with TRBD2 identical over 7 bases. Trimming took 1 base from V and 0 from J; bases not matched to a gene: 9. The CDR3 spans 17 residues. The germline CDR1 and CDR2 sequences are MNHEY and SMNVEV (reference sequence). The CDR3 region is CASSLFPIGRTSYEQYF. The CDR3 DNA is TGTGCCAGCAGTTTATTTCCTATCGGGAGGACCTCCTACGAGCAGTACTTC.

This sequence joins TRBV27 and TRBJ2-2; D is tentatively TRBD1 or TRBD2 (5 bases each). CDR3 size: 12 residues. Germline V lookup: CDR1 MNHEY, CDR2 SMNVEV (reference sequence). The V gene lost 4 bases and the J gene lost 13 bases, with 13 bases spanning the gap. CDR3 loop: CASSYTRGRLFF. In DNA, the CDR3 is TGTGCCAGCAGTTACACAAGGGGACGGCTGTTTTTT.